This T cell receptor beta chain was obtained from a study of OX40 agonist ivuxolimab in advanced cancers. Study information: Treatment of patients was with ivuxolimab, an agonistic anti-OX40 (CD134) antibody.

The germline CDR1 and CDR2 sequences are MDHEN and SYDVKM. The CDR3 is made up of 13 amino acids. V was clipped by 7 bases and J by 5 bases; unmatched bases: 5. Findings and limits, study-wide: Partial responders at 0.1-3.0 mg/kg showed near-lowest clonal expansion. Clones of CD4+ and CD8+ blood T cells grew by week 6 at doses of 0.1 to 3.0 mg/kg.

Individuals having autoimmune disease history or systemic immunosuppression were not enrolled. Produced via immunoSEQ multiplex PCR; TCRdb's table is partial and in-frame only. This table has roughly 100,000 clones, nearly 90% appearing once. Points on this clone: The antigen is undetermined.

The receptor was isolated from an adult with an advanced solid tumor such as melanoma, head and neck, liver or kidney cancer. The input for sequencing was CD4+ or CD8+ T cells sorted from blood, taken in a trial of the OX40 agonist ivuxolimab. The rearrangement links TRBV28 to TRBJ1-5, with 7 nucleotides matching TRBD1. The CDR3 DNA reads TGTGCCAGCAACGAAGGGACAGATCAGCCCCAGCATTTT. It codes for CASNEGTDQPQHF.